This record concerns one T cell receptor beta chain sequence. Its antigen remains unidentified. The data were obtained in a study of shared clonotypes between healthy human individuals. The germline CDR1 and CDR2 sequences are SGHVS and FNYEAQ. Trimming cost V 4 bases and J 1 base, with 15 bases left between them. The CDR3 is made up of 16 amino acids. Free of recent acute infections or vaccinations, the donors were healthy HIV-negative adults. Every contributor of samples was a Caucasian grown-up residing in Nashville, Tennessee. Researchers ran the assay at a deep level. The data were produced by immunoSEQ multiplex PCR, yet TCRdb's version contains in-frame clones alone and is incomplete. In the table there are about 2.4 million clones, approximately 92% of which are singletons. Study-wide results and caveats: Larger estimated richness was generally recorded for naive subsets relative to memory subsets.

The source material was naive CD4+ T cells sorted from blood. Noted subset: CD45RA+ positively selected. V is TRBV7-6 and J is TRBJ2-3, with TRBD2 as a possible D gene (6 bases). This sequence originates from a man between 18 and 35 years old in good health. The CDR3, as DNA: TGTGCCAGCAGCTCCACGGGAGCCGTCGGCACAGATACGCAGTATTTT. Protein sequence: CASSSTGAVGTDTQYF.